This TCR beta chain was captured in a study of regulatory T cells in long-lasting Graves disease. The CDR3 contains 15 residues. CDR1 is DFQATT and CDR2 is SNEGSKA in the germline V gene (reference sequence). V gave up 0 bases and J gave up 3 bases; unmatched junction bases: 6. The time point: newly diagnosed GD, antithyroid drugs for less than 3 months. PBMC RNA served as the TCR library source. Arm-PCR with iRepertoire HTBI primers amplified the CDR3 regions for these TCR beta libraries. TCRdb processed the multiplex PCR reads anew with MiXCR; each CDR3 protein has one entry. Among under 500,000 distinct CDR3 sequences, about 16% were seen once, and the ten largest hold roughly 10%. This clonotype has a count of ten or more. These same records also appear under a second study, on T cells in Graves' hyperthyroidism and ophthalmopathy. That work contributes: Graves' hyperthyroidism showing no ophthalmopathy progression within 18 months was considered stable. Investigators excluded patients with uncontrolled infection, other autoimmune disease, pregnancy or lactation. HTBI primers drove first-round RT-PCR of the TCR CDR3.

The receptor was derived from a woman aged 25 to 39 with Graves disease. V is TRBV20-1 and J is TRBJ1-2, with 8 bases matching TRBD1. Sequencing was performed on peripheral blood mononuclear cells (PBMCs), taken at new diagnosis, from a patient treated with antithyroid drugs. The DNA for the CDR3 is TGCAGTGCTAGAGATAAGCCCAGGGGGCACTATGGCTACACCTTC. Translation gives CSARDKPRGHYGYTF.